The source of this TCR beta chain is a study of T cells expressing NK-cell markers. The wider study: Sorted CD3+CD56+NKG2C+, CD3+CD56+NKG2C- and CD3+CD56-NKG2C+ T cells supplied TCR beta repertoires. HCMV seropositivity characterized most of the eight sequenced donors, and seronegativity one.

General observations from the study: Among several donors, these clonotypes also ranked first in the CD3+CD56-NKG2C+ fraction. HCMV specificity of the expanded NKG2C+ T cell clones stayed unclear.

TCRdb derives one entry per CDR3 protein from the 5' RACE reads, leaving out DNA. The data include almost 450,000 distinct CDR3 sequences; the top ten clones carry about 7.1%. Points on this clonotype: Its antigen is not identified.

The sequenced sample was blood T cells: a sorted CD56 or NKG2C T cell subset, CD4+ or CD8+ T cells, or bulk PBMC T cells (not recorded which). This clonotype originated in a woman aged 18 to 75 in good health.

The CDR3 region is CAVSSLYNEQFF. The V and J genes are TRBV19 and TRBJ2-1; TCRdb names TRBD1, which stays unverified in the absence of DNA. The CDR3 contains 12 residues. CDR1 LNHDA and CDR2 SQIVND come from the germline V gene (reference sequence).